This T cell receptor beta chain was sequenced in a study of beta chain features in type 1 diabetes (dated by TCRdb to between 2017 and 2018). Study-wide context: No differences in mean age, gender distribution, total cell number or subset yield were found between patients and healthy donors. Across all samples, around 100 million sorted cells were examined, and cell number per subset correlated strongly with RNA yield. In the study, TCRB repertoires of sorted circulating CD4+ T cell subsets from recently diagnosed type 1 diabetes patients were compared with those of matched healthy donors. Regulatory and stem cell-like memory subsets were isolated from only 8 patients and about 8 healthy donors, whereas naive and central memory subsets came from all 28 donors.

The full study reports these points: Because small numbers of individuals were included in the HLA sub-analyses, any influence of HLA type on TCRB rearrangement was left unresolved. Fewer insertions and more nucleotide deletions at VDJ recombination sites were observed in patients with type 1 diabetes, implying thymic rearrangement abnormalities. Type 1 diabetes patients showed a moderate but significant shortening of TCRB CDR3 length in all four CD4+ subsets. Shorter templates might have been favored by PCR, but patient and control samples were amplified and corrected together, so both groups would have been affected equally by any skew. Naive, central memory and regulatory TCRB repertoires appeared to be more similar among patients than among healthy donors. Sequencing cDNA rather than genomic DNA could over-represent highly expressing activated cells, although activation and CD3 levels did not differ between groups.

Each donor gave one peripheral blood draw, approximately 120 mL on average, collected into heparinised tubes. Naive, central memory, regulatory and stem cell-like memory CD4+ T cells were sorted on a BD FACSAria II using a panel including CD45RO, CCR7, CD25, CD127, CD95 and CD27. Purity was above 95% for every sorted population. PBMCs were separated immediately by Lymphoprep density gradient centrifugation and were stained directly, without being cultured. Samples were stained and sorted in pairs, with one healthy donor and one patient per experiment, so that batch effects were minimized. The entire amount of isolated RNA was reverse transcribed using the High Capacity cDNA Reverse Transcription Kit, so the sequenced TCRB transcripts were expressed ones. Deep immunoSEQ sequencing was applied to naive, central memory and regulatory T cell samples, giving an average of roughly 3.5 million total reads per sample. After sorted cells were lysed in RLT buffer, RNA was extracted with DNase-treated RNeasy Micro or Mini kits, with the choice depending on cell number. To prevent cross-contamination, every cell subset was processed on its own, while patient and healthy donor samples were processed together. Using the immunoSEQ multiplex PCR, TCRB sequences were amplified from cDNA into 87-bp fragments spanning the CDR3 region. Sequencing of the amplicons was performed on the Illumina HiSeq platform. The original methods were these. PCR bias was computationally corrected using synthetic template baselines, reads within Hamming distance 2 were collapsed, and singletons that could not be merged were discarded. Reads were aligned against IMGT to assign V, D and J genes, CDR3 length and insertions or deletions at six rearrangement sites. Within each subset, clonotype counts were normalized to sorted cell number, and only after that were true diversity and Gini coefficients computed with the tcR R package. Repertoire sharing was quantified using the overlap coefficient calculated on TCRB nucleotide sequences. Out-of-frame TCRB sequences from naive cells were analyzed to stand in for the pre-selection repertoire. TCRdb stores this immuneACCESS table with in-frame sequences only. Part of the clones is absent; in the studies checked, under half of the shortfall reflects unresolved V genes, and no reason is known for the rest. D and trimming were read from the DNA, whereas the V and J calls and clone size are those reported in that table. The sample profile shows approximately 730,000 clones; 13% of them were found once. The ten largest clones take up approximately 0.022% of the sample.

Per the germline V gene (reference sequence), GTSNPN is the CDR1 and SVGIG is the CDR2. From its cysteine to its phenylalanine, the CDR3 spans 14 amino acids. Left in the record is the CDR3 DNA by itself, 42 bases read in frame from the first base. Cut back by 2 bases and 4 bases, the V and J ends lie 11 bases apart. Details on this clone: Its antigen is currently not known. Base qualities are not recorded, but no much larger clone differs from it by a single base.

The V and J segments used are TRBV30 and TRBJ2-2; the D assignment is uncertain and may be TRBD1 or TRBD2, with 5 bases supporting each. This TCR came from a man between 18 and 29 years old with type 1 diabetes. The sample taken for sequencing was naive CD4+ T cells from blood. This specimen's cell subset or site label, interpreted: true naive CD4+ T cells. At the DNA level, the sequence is TGTGCCTGGAGTCTCGGGGCTAGCACCGGGGAGCTGTTTTTT. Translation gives CAWSLGASTGELFF.